This T cell receptor beta chain is drawn from a study of PD-1 blockade in mismatch repair-deficient tumors. The overall study: Patients had 11 to 13 mismatch repair-deficient cancer types and were previously treated and progressing.

Broader study findings: After pembrolizumab, tumor-resident clones rose rapidly, then generally contracted before radiologic responses.

The V segment lost 5 bases and the J segment 5 bases; nucleotides outside the gene matches: 8. This CDR3 contains 16 residues. The germline CDR1 and CDR2 sequences are SGHNT and YENEEA. Of note for this clone: Its antigen remains unidentified.

Every patient had mismatch repair deficiency by PCR or immunohistochemistry. TCRs were sequenced from a few patients responding to pembrolizumab. Profiling relied on immunoSEQ multiplex PCR, and the TCRdb table lists in-frame clones only, not all of them. The table lists under 150,000 clones, about 86% of them singletons. This sequence was found in an adult with mismatch repair-deficient cancer. Sequencing used peripheral blood, obtained 44 weeks after starting pembrolizumab. The V gene is TRBV11-3, the J gene TRBJ2-7; TRBD2 matches 14 bases. The CDR3 sequence is CASSPTTSGRVHEQYF. The CDR3 DNA reads TGTGCCAGCAGCCCCACGACTAGCGGGAGGGTCCACGAGCAGTACTTC.